Below are 2 T cell receptor beta chains sequenced from a single sample in a study of blood T cell repertoires in COVID-19. Profiled with immunoSEQ multiplex PCR; TCRdb holds only in-frame clones, not every one. The data contain some 170,000 clones, roughly 87% of them singletons. Sequenced: peripheral blood. The receptor source for this set is a woman in her sixties or seventies with acute or convalescent COVID-19.

This rearrangement joins TRBV6-2 or TRBV6-3 to TRBJ1-1; a possible D gene is TRBD1 (5 bases). CDR1 is MNHEY and CDR2 is SVGEGT in the germline V gene. CDR3 size: 14 residues. V dropped 2 bases and J dropped 8 bases, with 15 bases sitting between them. CDR3 sequence (DNA): TGTGCCAGCAGTTACGTGCGGGGCTCCCAAGAAGCTTTCTTT. Residues: CASSYVRGSQEAFF.

The rearrangement joins TRBV7-9 to TRBJ2-7; no reliable D call. V lost 5 bases and J 1 base, leaving 6 bases between the germline ends. The length of the CDR3 is 12 residues. Germline V lookup: CDR1 SEHNR, CDR2 FQNEAQ (reference sequence). CDR3 in DNA: TGTGCCAGCAGCCCTGTTTCCTACGAGCAGTACTTC. Protein sequence: CASSPVSYEQYF.